This T cell receptor beta chain was identified in a study of T cell responses to AZD1222 COVID-19 vaccine. Overall study findings and caveats: The donor cohort was predominantly white British with a female majority, and clonal diversity may have been underestimated. Close to half of all spike-specific TCRs reportedly target regions of the variants that are unmutated. Among those given AZD1222, only six were seropositive at baseline.

Clones were read by immunoSEQ multiplex PCR, and TCRdb kept only the in-frame ones, dropping some. The sample contains 55,000 to 75,000 clones, around 83% of which appear only once. The CDR3 loop spans 13 amino acids. Per the germline V gene, CDR1 is MDHEN and CDR2 is SYDVKM. V lost 8 bases to trimming and J lost 3 bases, with 13 bases between them. As regards this clone: The antigen is undetermined.

Sequenced here: peripheral blood, sampled on day 0 of AZD1222 vaccination. The clonotype originates from an adult in good health. This chain joins TRBV28 and TRBJ1-1; D is unclear. In nucleotides, the CDR3 is TGTGCCAGCTTAGCTCTGGATTACACTGAAGCTTTCTTT. Protein: CASLALDYTEAFF.